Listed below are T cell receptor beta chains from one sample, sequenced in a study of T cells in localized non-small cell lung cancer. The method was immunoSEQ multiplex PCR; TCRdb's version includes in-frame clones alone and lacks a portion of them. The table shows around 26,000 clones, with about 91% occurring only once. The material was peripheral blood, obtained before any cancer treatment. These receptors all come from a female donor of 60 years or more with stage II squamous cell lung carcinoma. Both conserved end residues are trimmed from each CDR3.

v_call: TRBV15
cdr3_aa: ATSREVTPGRQPQH

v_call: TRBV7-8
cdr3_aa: ASLRRLGSTEAF

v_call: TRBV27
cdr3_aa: ASSSLGAGNNEQF

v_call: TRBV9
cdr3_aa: ASSVFMGAEDTIY

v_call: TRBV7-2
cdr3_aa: ASRQGSLAGANVLT

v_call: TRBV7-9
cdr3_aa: ASSPPGSEQY

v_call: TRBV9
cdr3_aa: ASSPLWTGGRDGYT

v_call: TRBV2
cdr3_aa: ASSPLGGGYNEQF

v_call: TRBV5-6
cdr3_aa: ASRASASYGYT

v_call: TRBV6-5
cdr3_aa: ASSPAGIKNIQY

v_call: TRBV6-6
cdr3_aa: ASSYNRANTGELF

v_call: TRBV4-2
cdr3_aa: ASSPSGYAKNIQY

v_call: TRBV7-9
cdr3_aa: ASSSDRSAGELF

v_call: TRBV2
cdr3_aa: ASSRDRGNYGYT

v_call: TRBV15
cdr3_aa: ATSLSGTYEQY

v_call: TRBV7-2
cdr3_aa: ASSLTGANVLT

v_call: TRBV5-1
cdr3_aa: ASRPSGIRTDTQY

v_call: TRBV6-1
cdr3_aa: ASGLDRGGGQPQH

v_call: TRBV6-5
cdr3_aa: ASRHGTSRRNEQF

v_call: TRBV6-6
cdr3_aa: ASRRQDPYEQY

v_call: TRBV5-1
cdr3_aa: ASSFLGETQY

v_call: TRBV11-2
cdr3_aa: ASSWTGGYEQY

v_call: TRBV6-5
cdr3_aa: ASSYGGRLNTEAF

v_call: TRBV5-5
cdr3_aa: ASSLNTRNEQY

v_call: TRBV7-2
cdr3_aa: ASSFGGQPQH

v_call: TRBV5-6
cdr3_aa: ASSRDVAQY

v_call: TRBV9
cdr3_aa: ASRDAGTGVNEQF

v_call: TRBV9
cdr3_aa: ASSFRQQGYNEQF

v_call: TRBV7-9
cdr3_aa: ASSFLGGQETQY

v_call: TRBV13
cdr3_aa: ASSSRQGGNTIY

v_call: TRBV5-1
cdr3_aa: ASSTGQANTGELF

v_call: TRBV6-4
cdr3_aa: ASSPTSGRGNEQF

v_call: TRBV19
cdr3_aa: ASSIDGDREGEKLF

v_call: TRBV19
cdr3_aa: ASSIGQGVNEQY